This TCR beta chain was observed in a study of T cells in localized non-small cell lung cancer. The CDR3 has 14 residues. Germline V gives CDR1 SGDLS, CDR2 YYNGEE. The V gene lost 0 bases and the J gene lost 8 bases, with 12 bases spanning the gap. Using immunoSEQ multiplex PCR, the repertoire was profiled, and TCRdb retains in-frame clones only, with some absent. The sample yields 5,500 or so clones, about 50% seen once. This specimen consisted of lymph node tissue, obtained before any cancer treatment. This sequence joins TRBV9 and TRBJ2-4; D possibly matches TRBD1 or TRBD2 (5 bases each). The clonotype was recovered from a male donor aged 60 or older with stage I squamous cell lung carcinoma. Here the CDR3 reads CASSVAGIGDIQYF. CDR3 nucleotides: TGTGCCAGCAGCGTAGCGGGGATAGGGGACATTCAGTACTTC.